This passage covers 12 T cell receptor beta chains from one sample sequenced in a study of T and B cells in COVID-19 patients. From blood, roughly 240-550 ng of genomic DNA served as TRB template. TRB rearrangements were amplified by multiplex PCR with BIOMED2 TRB-A/B primers. TCRdb ran MiXCR on the multiplex PCR reads and lists one entry per CDR3 protein. Among around 9,000 distinct CDR3 sequences, over 25% were seen once, and the ten largest hold about 22%. Material for sequencing was blood. These receptors came from a human donor who had recovered from COVID-19.

By share, this clonotype counts as medium-sized (0.01 to 0.1%). V gene TRBV29-1 combines with J gene TRBJ2-3, with 12 bases fitting TRBD2. Germline V gene sequence: CDR1 SQVTM, CDR2 ANQGSEA. Unmatched junction bases numbered 2, after V lost 7 bases and J lost 3 bases. The CDR3 runs 13 residues. This CDR3 is CSAGLAGTDTQYF. CDR3 in DNA: TGCAGCGCTGGACTAGCGGGGACAGATACGCAGTATTTT.

This chain links TRBV20-1 with TRBJ2-7, with 10 bases matching TRBD2. V lost 6 bases and J lost 1; bases outside the gene matches: 6. The CDR3 contains 14 residues. Germline values: CDR1 DFQATT, CDR2 SNEGSKA (reference sequence). CDR3 residues: CSATTSGVSYEQYF. CDR3 DNA: TGCAGTGCGACTACTAGCGGGGTGTCCTACGAGCAGTACTTC.

A note on this clonotype: A read error may account for a junction end that differs from germline. V and J are TRBV4-2 and TRBJ2-1; D is unclear. This CDR3 has 16 amino acids. The germline gives CDR1 LGHNA, CDR2 YNFKEQ. The CDR3 spells CASSLLRVTVSNEQFF. The CDR3 coding sequence is TGCGCCAGCAGCCTATTACGGGTTACAGTGTCCAATGAGCAGTTCTTC.

This clonotype was detected only a few times. The V and J genes are TRBV18 and TRBJ1-1; D may be TRBD1 (6 bases). CDR1 is KGHSH, CDR2 LQKENI, per germline. The V end lost 4 bases, the J end lost 0 bases, and 12 bases lay between the germline ends. The CDR3 sequence is 15 residues long. This CDR3 reads CASSLRQELNTEAFF. In nucleotides, the CDR3 is TGTGCCAGCTCACTTCGACAGGAGTTGAACACTGAAGCTTTCTTT.

J is TRBJ2-5 and V is TRBV20-1, with a possible D match to TRBD2 (6 bases). The V and J ends lost 6 bases and 0 bases respectively, with 14 bases between them. CDR1 is DFQATT, CDR2 SNEGSKA, per germline (reference sequence). This CDR3 is built from 14 residues. The CDR3 loop is CSAEVGGNQETQYF. CDR3 coding DNA: TGCAGTGCCGAGGTGGGCGGGAACCAAGAGACCCAGTACTTC.

This chain joins TRBV19 and TRBJ1-5, with a weak D call TRBD1 (5 bases). V gave up 5 bases and J gave up 7 bases, with 18 bases separating them. Germline V gene sequence: CDR1 LNHDA, CDR2 SQIVND (reference sequence). The CDR3 contains 15 residues. The CDR3 DNA is TGTGCCAGTAGTCTTTCGGGAGGGGCCAACCAGCCCCAGCATTTT. Protein sequence: CASSLSGGANQPQHF.

V is TRBV11-1 and J is TRBJ1-1; no clear D. The CDR3 length is 14 residues. V was pared by 0 bases and J by 6 bases, with 11 bases between. From germline, CDR1 is SGHAT and CDR2 FQDESV (reference sequence). CDR3 DNA sequence: TGTGCCAGCAGCTTAGCAGGCCGAAGGGCTGAAGCTTTCTTT. Amino acids: CASSLAGRRAEAFF.

The chain employs TRBV5-6 and TRBJ1-3; D might be TRBD1 (6 bases). V dropped 4 bases and J dropped 4 bases, with 15 bases sitting between them. The CDR3 is made up of 15 amino acids. Germline-derived CDR1 and CDR2 are SGHDT and YYEEEE. As DNA, the CDR3 is TGTGCCAGCAGCCGAGGGGGGGTGGCAGGAAACACCATATATTTT. Amino acid sequence: CASSRGGVAGNTIYF.

This clonotype was seen a few times. The J gene is TRBJ2-2, the V gene TRBV5-4; no definite D call. The germline V gene encodes CDR1 SGHNT and CDR2 YYREEE (reference sequence). V gave up 2 bases and J gave up 5 bases, with 10 bases separating them. The CDR3 contains 14 residues. The CDR3 DNA reads TGTGCCAGCAGCTTCCCTGGAGCGACCGGGGAGCTGTTTTTT. Translating it yields CASSFPGATGELFF.

By frequency in the sample, this clonotype is medium-sized. This rearrangement joins TRBV19 to TRBJ2-7; D assignment may be TRBD1 or TRBD2 (5 bases each). V lost 4 bases and J 0 bases, leaving 16 bases between the germline ends. The germline V gene has CDR1 LNHDA and CDR2 SQIVND (reference sequence). The CDR3 extends over 16 amino acids. The CDR3 sequence is CASSTESGRASYEQYF. CDR3 coding DNA: TGTGCCAGTAGTACGGAGTCGGGACGGGCCTCCTACGAGCAGTACTTC.

This clonotype was detected once. The rearrangement links TRBV6-5 to TRBJ2-1; a possible D gene is TRBD2 (5 bases). CDR3 length: 17 residues. Trimming stripped 0 bases from V and 7 bases from J, with 19 bases between. Germline assignment: CDR1 MNHEY and CDR2 SVGAGI. This CDR3 is CASSYSSWGSEKNEQFF. The CDR3 coding sequence is TGTGCCAGCAGTTACTCCTCCTGGGGTAGCGAGAAGAATGAGCAGTTCTTC.

The chain combines TRBV6-5 with TRBJ1-6, with D perhaps matching TRBD1 (6 bases). Trimming left V 2 bases short and J 10 bases short, with 12 bases between. The CDR3 runs to 14 residues. Germline CDR1 is MNHEY and CDR2 is SVGAGI. The CDR3 loop is CASSYREGVSPLHF. The CDR3 DNA reads as TGTGCCAGCAGTTACCGGGAGGGGGTGTCACCCCTCCACTTT.